The 17 T cell receptor beta chains below come from one sample, sequenced in a study of long-term antiretroviral therapy in people with HIV. It was version v3.0 of the immunoSEQ assay that was run at survey level. Profiled with immunoSEQ multiplex PCR; TCRdb holds only in-frame clones, not every one. The data hold about 30,000 clones, with roughly 81% observed a single time. The sequences come from unsorted PBMCs, collected roughly 2.9 years before starting antiretroviral therapy. The receptors were sampled from a woman aged 25 to 39 with HIV.

The V and J genes are TRBV11-2 and TRBJ2-1; the D gene is possibly TRBD2 (7 bases). The CDR3 loop spans 19 amino acids. CDR1 and CDR2 from the germline V gene are SGHAT and FQNNGV. Trimming cost V 5 bases and J 8 bases, with 31 bases left between them. The CDR3 bases are TGTGCCAGCAGCACGGAGGGGGGGACGCAGGGGCCGCGAATGGATGAGCAGTTCTTC. It yields the protein CASSTEGGTQGPRMDEQFF.

This clone was seen only once. The gene calls are TRBV5-6 and TRBJ1-2; 8 bases match TRBD1. The CDR3 has 15 residues. V shed 4 bases and J 8 bases; nucleotides not matched to a gene: 13. The germline V gene has CDR1 SGHDT and CDR2 YYEEEE. The chain's CDR3 is CASSPMTGAVSGYTF. The CDR3 DNA reads TGTGCCAGCAGCCCAATGACAGGGGCGGTTAGCGGCTACACCTTC.

The chain links TRBV29-1 to TRBJ2-5, with 8 bases identical to TRBD1. The germline CDR1 and CDR2 sequences are SQVTM and ANQGSEA. The V segment lost 6 bases and the J segment 4 bases; nucleotides outside the gene matches: 10. The CDR3 has 14 amino acids. In nucleotides, the CDR3 is TGCAGCGTCTCAGCCGGGACAGGTGGAGAGACCCAGTACTTC. This encodes CSVSAGTGGETQYF.

The chain recombines TRBV19 with TRBJ1-2; a weak D match, TRBD1 (5 bases). The CDR3 has 14 amino acids. V lost 1 base and J 2 bases, leaving 8 bases between the germline ends. Germline CDR1 and CDR2: LNHDA and SQIVND (reference sequence). The CDR3 here is CASSIVGANYGYTF. CDR3 sequence (DNA): TGTGCCAGTAGTATAGTCGGGGCGAACTATGGCTACACCTTC.

V gene TRBV11-2 combines with J gene TRBJ2-7; D uncertain. CDR1 and CDR2 from the germline V gene are SGHAT and FQNNGV. Trimming shortened V by 0 bases and J by 4 bases, and 7 bases separated the two germline ends. The length of the CDR3 is 13 residues. The CDR3, as DNA: TGTGCCAGCAGCTTAGAACTGACATACGAGCAGTACGTC. This codes for CASSLELTYEQYV.

V is TRBV6-1 and J is TRBJ2-7; 10 positions match TRBD2. Losses at the gene ends were 6 bases for V and 2 bases for J; bases not matched to a gene: 7. The germline CDR1 and CDR2 sequences are MNHNS and SASEGT. The CDR3 totals 15 residues. CDR3 bases: TGTGCCAGCAGCACTTCTAGCGGGGGCCCCTACGAGCAGTACGTC. It codes for CASSTSSGGPYEQYV.

This clone was recorded once. This chain connects TRBV19 to TRBJ2-6; D might be TRBD1 (6 bases). This CDR3 spans 15 amino acids. Germline lookup yields CDR1 LNHDA and CDR2 SQIVND (reference sequence). V dropped 8 bases and J dropped 4 bases, with 15 bases sitting between them. CDR3 sequence: CASSEGVFGANVLTF. For the CDR3, the DNA is TGTGCCAGTTCAGAGGGGGTCTTCGGGGCCAACGTCCTGACTTTC. Using reference TRBV19 and TRBJ2-6 for the parts outside the CDR3, the full variable domain is DGGITQSPKYLFRKEGQNVTLSCEQNLNHDAMYWYRQDPGQGLRLIYYSQIVNDFQKGDIAEGYSVSREKKESFPLTVTSAQKNPTAFYLCASSEGVFGANVLTFGAGSRLTVL.

The rearrangement uses TRBV5-1 and TRBJ2-5, with 7 bases aligning to TRBD2. Germline V gene data show CDR1 as SGHRS and CDR2 as YFSETQ. The J segment lost 5 bases and the V segment lost 3 bases, leaving 10 bases of the junction unmatched. CDR3 length: 15 residues. The CDR3 reads CASSSDGLVGETQYF. The DNA for the CDR3 is TGCGCCAGCAGCTCGGACGGACTAGTCGGTGAGACCCAGTACTTC.

This clone turned up a few times. The chain couples TRBV6-4 to TRBJ1-2; TRBD1 agrees at 12 bases. There are 17 residues in the CDR3. The trim removed 8 bases at V and 2 bases at J, leaving 12 bases unmatched. Germline CDR1 and CDR2: MRHNA and SNTAGT. CDR3 region: CASRDGTGGATNYGYTF. The CDR3 coding sequence is TGTGCCAGCCGGGACGGGACAGGGGGCGCAACGAACTATGGCTACACCTTC.

The chain uses TRBV2 and TRBJ1-2; 9 nucleotides line up with TRBD1. The CDR3 is made up of 14 amino acids. Germline CDR1 is SNHLY and CDR2 is FYNNEI. The V and J ends lost 4 bases and 2 bases, in that order; junction bases with no gene match: 2. The chain's CDR3 is CASSVQGANYGYTF. CDR3 DNA sequence: TGTGCCAGCAGTGTACAGGGGGCGAACTATGGCTACACCTTC.

DNA of the CDR3: TGCGCCAGCAGCCCCGGCGGTGAAAATTCACCCCTCCACTTT. This encodes CASSPGGENSPLHF. The rearrangement joins TRBV5-1 to TRBJ1-6, with D unclear. The V gene's germline CDR1 is SGHRS and CDR2 YFSETQ. The CDR3 extends over 14 amino acids. The V end lost 4 bases, the J end lost 7 bases, and 12 bases lay between the germline ends.

The rearrangement joins TRBV12-5 to TRBJ2-7; the match to TRBD2 covers 9 bases. The CDR3 is 17 amino acids. Trimming removed 0 bases from V and 1 base from J; junction bases left unmatched: 7. The germline V gene encodes CDR1 LGHNT and CDR2 FRNRAP. The CDR3 here is CASGLVPRLAASYEQYF. The DNA for the CDR3 is TGTGCTAGTGGTTTGGTACCCCGACTAGCGGCTTCCTACGAGCAGTACTTC.

The chain is built from TRBV2 and TRBJ2-7; tentatively, D is TRBD1 (6 bases). The V gene lost 2 bases and the J gene lost 5 bases, with 13 bases spanning the gap. Germline CDR1 and CDR2: SNHLY and FYNNEI. This CDR3 has 14 residues. The CDR3 region is CASSEKGGRNEQYF. In nucleotides, the CDR3 is TGTGCCAGCAGTGAAAAAGGGGGTAGGAACGAGCAGTACTTC.

V usage is TRBV6-4 and J usage is TRBJ2-2, with D hard to call. The length of the CDR3 is 16 residues. Germline CDR1 reads MRHNA; CDR2 reads SNTAGT. Trimming took off 4 bases at V and 7 bases at J, with 19 bases between the two ends. CDR3 residues: CASSVTLLVGGGELFF. The CDR3 bases are TGTGCCAGCAGTGTCACGCTCCTCGTGGGTGGCGGGGAGCTGTTTTTT.

This clone was detected only once. The rearrangement links TRBV5-6 to TRBJ2-7, with a possible D match to TRBD1 (5 bases). This CDR3 contains 15 residues. The germline CDR1 and CDR2 sequences are SGHDT and YYEEEE. Trimming stripped 4 bases from V and 3 bases from J, with 17 bases between. The DNA for the CDR3 is TGTGCCAGCAGCCCCACCGGACAAGAGTTCTACGAGCAGTACGTC. It translates to CASSPTGQEFYEQYV.

The V call is TRBV6-1, the J call TRBJ1-1; 9 nucleotides line up with TRBD1. Per the germline V gene, CDR1 is MNHNS and CDR2 is SASEGT. With V trimmed by 4 bases and J by 6 bases, 6 bases remained unmatched. This CDR3 spans 14 amino acids. The CDR3 reads CASSGDRETAEAFF. In nucleotides, the CDR3 is TGTGCCAGCAGTGGGGACAGGGAGACTGCTGAAGCTTTCTTT.

This chain links TRBV25-1 with TRBJ1-4; the match to TRBD1 covers 7 bases. The CDR3 is 14 amino acids. Trimming cost V 6 bases and J 8 bases; bases outside gene matches: 9. Per the germline V gene, CDR1 is MGHDK and CDR2 is SYGVNS. The CDR3 is CASRSQGLNEKLFF. As DNA, the CDR3 is TGTGCCAGCAGATCACAGGGGTTAAACGAAAAACTGTTTTTT.